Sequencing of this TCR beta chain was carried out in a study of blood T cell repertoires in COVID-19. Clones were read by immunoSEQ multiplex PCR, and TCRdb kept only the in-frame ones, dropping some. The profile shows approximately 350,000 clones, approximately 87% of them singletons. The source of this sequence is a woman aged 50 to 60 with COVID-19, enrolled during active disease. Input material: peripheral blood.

The CDR3 DNA is TGTGCCAGCAGTGAAGTGCGAACAGCGCAGGGTTCACCCCTCCACTTT. This encodes CASSEVRTAQGSPLHF. V and J are TRBV2 and TRBJ1-6; tentative D call: TRBD1 (5 bases). Germline V lookup: CDR1 SNHLY, CDR2 FYNNEI. The V and J ends lost 1 base and 9 bases respectively, with 16 bases between them. CDR3 length equals 16 residues.